This note documents a single TCR beta chain sequence. Its antigen is still unknown. Together with a sample-barcoded 5' primer, a J-beta primer mix was included in a second PCR lasting roughly 7 to 11 cycles. MiXCR, applied by TCRdb to the 5' RACE reads, yields one record per CDR3 protein. This sample carries roughly 800,000 distinct CDR3 sequences, more than 25% of them seen once, and the ten largest clones take around 3%. This entry belongs to a study of blood T cells in healthy people across ages. Findings and caveats of the study: Age advanced and TCR beta diversity per million T cells fell, roughly linearly. Long-lived donors carried more naive CD4+ cells and greater diversity than aged donors.

This CDR3 region has 15 residues. V shed 3 bases and J 7 bases; nucleotides not matched to a gene: 12. CDR1 is SGHRS, CDR2 YFSETQ, per germline. The sample was also reused in another study, on T cells of mothers and their children. That paper adds: The authors identified no persistent microchimeric T cell clones.

The receptor was isolated from a boy younger than 18 in good health. The J gene is TRBJ1-1, the V gene TRBV5-1; 7 bases map to TRBD1. Source material: blood. The CDR3 DNA is TGCGCCAGCAGCTCCCGGAGACAGGGTCAAATTGAAGCTTTCTTT. Translated: CASSSRRQGQIEAFF.